These 19 T cell receptor beta chains share one sample of origin, sequenced in a study of blood T cells in healthy people across ages. Alongside a J-beta primer mix, a sample-barcoded 5' primer served in a second PCR lasting about 7 to 12 cycles. Using its own MiXCR run on the 5' RACE reads, TCRdb lists one record per CDR3 protein. The table lists approximately 1.5 million distinct CDR3 sequences, 30% to 40% of them singletons. Sequencing was carried out using blood. The source is a woman aged 25-40 years in good health.

V and J are TRBV14 and TRBJ2-1; 13 bases agree with TRBD2. Germline V gives CDR1 SGHDN, CDR2 FVKESK. With V trimmed by 5 bases and J by 2 bases, 6 bases remained unmatched. This CDR3 is 17 amino acids long. The CDR3 sequence: CASSEWTSGGTYNEQFF. CDR3 DNA sequence: TGTGCCAGCAGCGAATGGACTAGCGGGGGAACCTACAATGAGCAGTTCTTC.

In its sample, this clonotype was seen a few times. The chain combines TRBV7-2 with TRBJ2-5; D is unclear. The V gene's germline CDR1 is SGHTA and CDR2 FQGNSA. V lost 5 bases, J lost 1 base, and 11 bases lay in between. This CDR3 is 14 amino acids long. DNA of the CDR3: TGTGCCAGCAGCCCTCTGGGCCCCCAAGAGACCCAGTACTTC. It yields the protein CASSPLGPQETQYF.

J is TRBJ2-1 and V is TRBV7-2; D tentatively fits TRBD1 or TRBD2 (5 bases each). Trimming left V 4 bases short and J 5 bases short, with 24 bases between. The V gene's germline CDR1 is SGHTA and CDR2 FQGNSA. The CDR3 runs 18 residues. The CDR3 protein is CASSYHRDAFFQNNEQFF. The CDR3 DNA follows: TGTGCCAGCAGCTATCACCGGGACGCGTTCTTCCAAAACAATGAGCAGTTCTTC.

There are a few counts of this clonotype. The chain is built from TRBV27 and TRBJ1-2, with 8 bases lining up with TRBD1. V shed 1 base, J shed 8 bases, and the junction held 12 bases outside the gene matches. CDR3 length: 16 residues. Germline V gene data show CDR1 as MNHEY and CDR2 as SMNVEV (reference sequence). This chain's CDR3 is CASSLFQRTGKEGYTF. The CDR3 DNA reads as TGTGCCAGCAGTTTATTTCAAAGGACAGGGAAGGAAGGCTACACCTTC.

This clonotype was recorded at least ten times. The CDR3 loop is CASSQGSEQYF. CDR3 coding DNA: TGTGCCAGCAGCCAAGGGAGCGAGCAGTACTTC. The genes are TRBV3-1 and TRBJ2-7; D is unresolved. The CDR3 runs 11 residues. Germline V gives CDR1 LGHDT, CDR2 YNNKEL (reference sequence). V dropped 1 base and J dropped 6 bases, with 4 bases sitting between them.

This clonotype showed up many times. The chain joins TRBV27 to TRBJ1-2; TRBD1 agrees at 8 bases. The CDR3 totals 18 residues. V dropped 2 bases and J dropped 4; count of bases not matched to a gene: 15. From germline, CDR1 is MNHEY and CDR2 SMNVEV (reference sequence). Here the CDR3 DNA reads TGTGCCAGCAGTTTAAGGTCGACAGGGGCTGGGATCGGCTATGGCTACACCTTC. Its translation: CASSLRSTGAGIGYGYTF.

CDR3 region: CASSNGLVDEQFF. DNA for the CDR3: TGCGCCAGCAGCAATGGACTAGTTGATGAGCAGTTCTTC. This sequence joins TRBV5-1 and TRBJ2-1; TRBD2 matches at 7 bases. The germline V gene has CDR1 SGHRS and CDR2 YFSETQ. The J segment lost 8 bases and the V segment lost 4 bases, leaving 6 bases of the junction unmatched. CDR3 length: 13 amino acids.

This clonotype was observed a few times. The CDR3 region is CASGGTEQYF. The CDR3 DNA is TGTGCCAGCGGTGGAACAGAGCAGTACTTC. The chain combines TRBV27 with TRBJ2-7; D unclear. Deletions cut 8 bases from V and 7 bases from J, with 9 bases between. Germline loops: CDR1 MNHEY, CDR2 SMNVEV (reference sequence). The CDR3 spans 10 residues.

The chain recombines TRBV20-1 with TRBJ1-6, with 8 positions matching TRBD1. In germline, CDR1 is DFQATT, CDR2 SNEGSKA (reference sequence). The CDR3 contains 15 residues. V gave up 0 bases and J gave up 6 bases; unmatched junction bases: 4. In DNA, the CDR3 is TGCAGTGCTAGAGATACAGGGGGACCTAATTCACCCCTCCACTTT. Residues: CSARDTGGPNSPLHF.

This chain joins TRBV5-1 and TRBJ2-1; the match to TRBD2 covers 8 bases. Germline values: CDR1 SGHRS, CDR2 YFSETQ. The J segment lost 4 bases and the V segment lost 0 bases, leaving 6 bases of the junction unmatched. This CDR3 region has 16 residues. This CDR3 reads CASSLDPGGKYNEQFF. CDR3 bases: TGCGCCAGCAGCTTGGACCCGGGGGGGAAATACAATGAGCAGTTCTTC.

This chain connects TRBV21-1 to TRBJ2-5; the D call TRBD2 from the table was never checked on the DNA. TRBV21-1 is a recognized pseudogene. The CDR3 consists of 15 residues. Here the CDR3 DNA reads TGTGCCAACAGCGCCAGGACTAGCGGCCAAGAGACCCAGTACTTC. This translates into CANSARTSGQETQYF.

This rearrangement joins TRBV4-1 to TRBJ2-7; D is unresolved. CDR1 and CDR2 (germline): MGHRA, YSYEKL. The CDR3 has 12 residues. Trimming shortened V by 0 bases and J by 6 bases, and 6 bases separated the two germline ends. In DNA form, the CDR3 reads TGCGCCAGCAGCCAAGATCCGGCCGAGCAGTACTTC. Translated, it gives CASSQDPAEQYF.

V is TRBV4-1 and J is TRBJ2-2, with 8 positions matching TRBD1. Losses at the gene ends were 6 bases for V and 10 bases for J; bases not matched to a gene: 16. The CDR3 length is 16 residues. The germline V gene has CDR1 MGHRA and CDR2 YSYEKL. CDR3 in DNA: TGCGCCAGCAGGCATTTAGACCGGGACAGGTCGGAGGAGCTGTTTTTT. Translated: CASRHLDRDRSEELFF.

A note on this clonotype: One end of the junction is discordant with germline, which a read error may explain. The chain joins TRBV5-1 to TRBJ1-2; D remains ambiguous. Per germline, CDR1 SGHRS and CDR2 YFSETQ. The CDR3 spans 14 residues. CDR3 DNA sequence: TGCGCCAGCAGCTGCGGACCTCCTAACTACGGCTACACCTTC. Encoded protein: CASSCGPPNYGYTF.

V is TRBV6-6 and J is TRBJ2-1; 13 bases align to TRBD2. Trimming at V came to 2 bases and at J to 7 bases, leaving 8 bases not matched to a gene. The CDR3 is 17 residues long. Germline CDR1 MNHNY, CDR2 SVGAGI (reference sequence). CDR3 residues: CASSYTARLAGGNEQFF. The CDR3 DNA reads as TGTGCCAGCAGTTACACCGCCAGACTAGCGGGAGGTAATGAGCAGTTCTTC.

To note about this clonotype: The junction differs from germline at one of its ends, possibly a read error. This rearrangement joins TRBV7-8 to TRBJ2-1, with D perhaps matching TRBD2 (5 bases). The CDR3 extends over 14 amino acids. Germline V gene sequence: CDR1 SGHVS, CDR2 FQNEAQ. CDR3 residues: CVSSWAGVNYEQFF. In DNA form, the CDR3 reads TGTGTCAGCAGCTGGGCCGGGGTTAACTATGAGCAGTTCTTC.

This clonotype turned up a few times. The DNA of the CDR3 is TGTGCCAGCAGTTTTTCCAGGACGGGAGAGCAGTACTTC. As protein: CASSFSRTGEQYF. V gene TRBV27 combines with J gene TRBJ2-7, with D possibly matching TRBD2 (5 bases). This CDR3 contains 13 residues. Germline assignment: CDR1 MNHEY and CDR2 SMNVEV (reference sequence). V shed 3 bases and J shed 7 bases, with 13 bases lying between them.

The gene calls are TRBV10-1 and TRBJ2-1, with TRBD1 matching 7 bases. Germline CDR1 WNHNN, CDR2 SYGVQD (reference sequence). This CDR3 comprises 15 residues. V lost 3 bases, J lost 1 base, and 3 bases stayed unmatched. This CDR3 is CASSDTGVSYNEQFF. CDR3 nucleotides: TGCGCCAGCAGTGACACAGGGGTATCCTACAATGAGCAGTTCTTC.

The table lists this clonotype with a few counts. The CDR3 loop is CARYTTLRQYF. DNA for the CDR3: TGTGCCAGATACACCACCCTAAGGCAGTACTTC. The chain combines TRBV21-1 with TRBJ2-5. TRBV21-1 is noted as a pseudogene. The CDR3 loop spans 11 amino acids.